The 17 T cell receptor beta chains in this list originate from one sample, sequenced in a study of OX40 agonist ivuxolimab in advanced cancers. Here immunoSEQ multiplex PCR was the method, and the copy in TCRdb shows in-frame clones only, minus some. The data hold roughly 48,000 clones, with around 83% observed a single time. The specimen was CD4+ or CD8+ T cells sorted from blood, collected in a trial of the OX40 agonist ivuxolimab. Source of these receptors: an adult with an advanced solid tumor such as melanoma, head and neck, liver or kidney cancer.

Only a few counts were recorded for this clone. The chain has TRBV18 and TRBJ2-2; no reliable D call. CDR3 length: 16 amino acids. V was cut by 2 bases and J by 7 bases, with 17 bases left in between. Germline CDR1 and CDR2: KGHSH and LQKENI. CDR3 coding DNA: TGTGCCAGCTCACCAACAGCCGAAGCGCAAGGCGGGGAGCTGTTTTTT. It codes for CASSPTAEAQGGELFF.

The CDR3 region has the DNA TGTGCCAGCAGCCCGCCCGTAGGGCAGGGCTCTGGCTACACCTTC. Translated: CASSPPVGQGSGYTF. The genes are TRBV5-4 and TRBJ1-2; the D gene is possibly TRBD1 (5 bases). V was pared by 4 bases and J by 7 bases, with 20 bases between. CDR1 SGHNT and CDR2 YYREEE come from the germline V gene (reference sequence). The CDR3 covers 15 residues.

This clone was detected a few times. The genes are TRBV7-9 and TRBJ2-1; 8 bases fit TRBD2. Germline assignment: CDR1 SEHNR and CDR2 FQNEAQ (reference sequence). This CDR3 comprises 14 residues. J gave up 13 bases and V 3 bases, and 11 bases lay outside the gene matches. CDR3 coding DNA: TGTGCCAGCAGCTTCGGCCTAGCGGGCTCCGAACAGTTCTTC. Encoded protein: CASSFGLAGSEQFF.

The V call is TRBV4-1, the J call TRBJ2-3; no reliable D call. V was clipped by 2 bases and J by 2 bases, with 8 bases between them. The CDR3 is made up of 14 amino acids. Germline V gene lookup returns CDR1 MGHRA and CDR2 YSYEKL. DNA of the CDR3: TGCGCCAGCAGCCAACAACAGTTCACAGATACGCAGTATTTT. Its translation: CASSQQQFTDTQYF.

The chain recombines TRBV10-2 with TRBJ2-2; 8 positions agree with TRBD1. V shed 8 bases, J shed 6 bases, and the junction held 8 bases outside the gene matches. The CDR3 totals 14 residues. The germline V gene has CDR1 WSHSY and CDR2 SAAADI. The chain's CDR3 is CASGQGRSPGELFF. The CDR3 region has the DNA TGCGCCAGCGGACAGGGACGATCCCCCGGGGAGCTGTTTTTT.

This chain uses TRBV2 with TRBJ2-2, with D possibly being TRBD1 (5 bases). From germline, CDR1 is SNHLY and CDR2 FYNNEI. The CDR3 extends over 14 amino acids. Trimming pared 5 bases from V and 1 base from J, leaving 8 bases between. The CDR3 spells CASSYQGNTGELFF. Written as DNA, the CDR3 is TGTGCCAGCAGTTACCAGGGGAACACCGGGGAGCTGTTTTTT.

The V call is TRBV9, the J call TRBJ2-1; a possible D gene is TRBD1 (5 bases). Germline assignment: CDR1 SGDLS and CDR2 YYNGEE. There are 15 residues in the CDR3. V lost 1 base and J lost 5, with 13 bases in between. The CDR3: CASSVLLGLDNEQFF. The CDR3 bases are TGTGCCAGCAGCGTATTGTTGGGGCTTGACAATGAGCAGTTCTTC.

The count of this clone is one. An end of the junction differs from the germline gene, which may be a read error. V and J are TRBV2 and TRBJ2-7; TRBD1 matches 7 bases. The CDR3 extends over 15 amino acids. CDR1 and CDR2 (germline): SNHLY, FYNNEI. The CDR3 sequence is CASNEIPETGSEQYF. In DNA form, the CDR3 reads TGTGCCAGCAATGAAATCCCCGAGACAGGGAGCGAGCAGTACTTC.

The J gene is TRBJ2-5, the V gene TRBV19, with 11 bases fitting TRBD2. The trim removed 6 bases at V and 1 base at J, leaving 4 bases unmatched. CDR1 and CDR2 (germline): LNHDA, SQIVND (reference sequence). The CDR3 consists of 15 residues. The CDR3 region is CASSLGTSGQETQYF. Here the CDR3 DNA reads TGTGCCAGTAGCTTGGGGACTAGCGGCCAAGAGACCCAGTACTTC. Together with reference TRBV19 and TRBJ2-5, the CDR3 gives the full variable domain: DGGITQSPKYLFRKEGQNVTLSCEQNLNHDAMYWYRQDPGQGLRLIYYSQIVNDFQKGDIAEGYSVSREKKESFPLTVTSAQKNPTAFYLCASSLGTSGQETQYFGPGTRLLVL.

The J gene is TRBJ1-1, the V gene TRBV2; TRBD1 matches at 7 bases. This CDR3 region has 11 residues. Losses at the gene ends were 7 bases for V and 10 bases for J; bases not matched to a gene: 6. Germline V lookup: CDR1 SNHLY, CDR2 FYNNEI. Written as DNA, the CDR3 is TGTGCCAGCACCTCAGGGGGGAGAGCTTTCTTT. This gives the protein CASTSGGRAFF.

The V call is TRBV7-9, the J call TRBJ2-3, with 8 bases lining up with TRBD2. CDR1 is SEHNR, CDR2 FQNEAQ, per germline (reference sequence). V shed 2 bases, J shed 1 base, and the junction held 8 bases outside the gene matches. This CDR3 contains 17 residues. The CDR3 DNA reads as TGTGCCAGCAGCTTATACGGGACTAGTCCTGGCACAGATACGCAGTATTTT. Amino acids: CASSLYGTSPGTDTQYF.

The V call is TRBV29-1, the J call TRBJ2-1, with 13 bases identical to TRBD2. Germline CDR1 reads SQVTM; CDR2 reads ANQGSEA. The trim removed 7 bases at V and 8 bases at J, leaving 5 bases unmatched. CDR3 length equals 13 residues. CDR3: CSARTSGSDEQFF. The DNA for the CDR3 is TGCAGCGCCAGGACTAGCGGGAGTGATGAGCAGTTCTTC.

In its sample, this clone was seen a few times. The CDR3 bases are TGTGCCAGCAGGGGTAGAGATGAAAAACTGTTTTTT. Protein product: CASRGRDEKLFF. The genes are TRBV28 and TRBJ1-4; the D is unclear. V gave up 6 bases and J gave up 6 bases, with 8 bases separating them. The CDR3 totals 12 residues. CDR1 is MDHEN and CDR2 is SYDVKM in the germline V gene.

The rearrangement links TRBV28 to TRBJ1-2, with D maybe TRBD1 (5 bases). This CDR3 spans 13 amino acids. From germline, CDR1 is MDHEN and CDR2 SYDVKM. V lost 7 bases to trimming and J lost 5 bases, with 14 bases between them. Written as DNA, the CDR3 is TGTGCCAGCACCATTGGGACGCTATATGGCTACACCTTC. As protein: CASTIGTLYGYTF.

This chain links TRBV5-1 with TRBJ2-5; D is ambiguous. Germline CDR1 and CDR2: SGHRS and YFSETQ. The CDR3 covers 13 residues. V was clipped by 4 bases and J by 7 bases, with 14 bases between them. The chain's CDR3 is CASSPALPGTQYF. As DNA, the CDR3 is TGCGCCAGCAGCCCGGCCCTCCCGGGGACCCAGTACTTC.

The chain is built from TRBV6-1 and TRBJ1-5; 8 bases map to TRBD1. CDR1 MNHNS and CDR2 SASEGT come from the germline V gene. CDR3 size: 15 residues. The J segment lost 1 base and the V segment lost 6 bases, leaving 5 bases of the junction unmatched. The CDR3 protein is CASSGQGLSNQPQHF. The CDR3 DNA reads as TGTGCCAGCAGCGGACAGGGATTGAGCAATCAGCCCCAGCATTTT.

The V gene is TRBV5-5, the J gene TRBJ2-1; 12 bases agree with TRBD2. The CDR3 covers 17 residues. After removal of 4 bases from V and 8 bases from J, the junction contained 13 bases not matched to a gene. CDR1 SGHKS and CDR2 YYEKEE come from the germline V gene (reference sequence). This CDR3 is CASSPGASSGRAYEQFF. The CDR3 nucleotides are TGTGCCAGCAGCCCCGGGGCCTCTAGCGGGAGGGCCTATGAGCAGTTCTTC.